A single TCR beta chain is shown here with its context. The antigen remains unidentified. This sample was included in a study of OX40 agonist ivuxolimab in advanced cancers. Overall study context: The diagnoses of dose-escalation patients were hepatocellular carcinoma, melanoma, renal cell or head and neck cancer. General observations from the study: Determination of antigen specificity was not performed for the expanded peripheral T cells. Clonal expansion among partial responders at 0.1-3.0 mg/kg ranked near the lowest.

Sequencing used immunoSEQ multiplex PCR; TCRdb keeps in-frame clones, though not all of them. The profile shows 20,000 to 25,000 clones, around three quarters of them singletons. Germline CDR1 and CDR2: SEHNR and FQNEAQ (reference sequence). The CDR3 spans 14 residues. Trimming cost V 4 bases and J 4 bases, with 11 bases left between them. Blood draws occurred at baseline, cycle 4 day 1, and cycle 7 day 1. This rearrangement joins TRBV7-9 to TRBJ2-1, with D possibly matching TRBD1 (5 bases). Material: CD4+ or CD8+ T cells sorted from blood, obtained in a trial of the OX40 agonist ivuxolimab. This receptor was obtained from an adult with an advanced solid tumor such as melanoma, head and neck, liver or kidney cancer. DNA for the CDR3: TGTGCCAGCAGCTCGTCGACAGATTACAATGAGCAGTTCTTC. It yields the protein CASSSSTDYNEQFF.